The next 13 T cell receptor beta chains were all read from a single sample in a study of T cells in Graves' hyperthyroidism and ophthalmopathy. Amplification of TCR beta CDR3 regions was performed using RNA transcripts as template. HTBI primers were the set used in a first-round RT-PCR of the TCR CDR3. From the multiplex PCR reads, TCRdb called clonotypes with MiXCR, one entry per CDR3 protein. Of about 400,000 distinct CDR3 sequences detected, about 15% appear once; the ten largest clones hold approximately 32%. The sample taken for sequencing was blood. The receptors shown here come from a woman between 25 and 40 years old with Graves' hyperthyroidism.

This clonotype was detected many times. The chain uses TRBV20-1 and TRBJ2-5, with D possibly being TRBD2 (5 bases). CDR1 DFQATT and CDR2 SNEGSKA come from the germline V gene (reference sequence). Trimming left V 3 bases short and J 2 bases short, with 16 bases between. This CDR3 region has 15 residues. The CDR3 DNA is TGCAGTGCTAGGAACACAAAAACGGGACAAGAGACCCAGTACTTC. Amino acid sequence: CSARNTKTGQETQYF.

This clonotype was seen many times. The chain joins TRBV2 to TRBJ2-1, with a tentative D call TRBD2 (6 bases). Germline assignment: CDR1 SNHLY and CDR2 FYNNEI. V was trimmed by 11 bases and J by 9 bases, leaving 26 bases between them. The CDR3 is 15 residues long. The CDR3 coding sequence is TGTGCCGGAGGGACGGGACGCTCATCAAGAGGTGAGCAGTTCTTC. Protein sequence: CAGGTGRSSRGEQFF.

This clonotype occurred a few times. This chain links TRBV19 with TRBJ2-3, with a tentative D call TRBD1 (6 bases). The CDR3 loop spans 15 amino acids. V was cut by 9 bases and J by 1 base, with 17 bases left in between. Germline V gene data show CDR1 as LNHDA and CDR2 as SQIVND (reference sequence). The CDR3 DNA reads TGTGCCAGCCGCGCACAGGGTTCCGGCACAGATACGCAGTATTTT. Residues: CASRAQGSGTDTQYF.

This clonotype was observed a few times. The chain uses TRBV7-9 and TRBJ1-3; D is unresolved. The CDR3 extends over 13 amino acids. Germline-derived CDR1 and CDR2 are SEHNR and FQNEAQ (reference sequence). Trimming left V 5 bases short and J 4 bases short, with 9 bases between. CDR3: CASSVGSGNTIYF. DNA of the CDR3: TGTGCCAGCAGCGTTGGAAGCGGAAACACCATATATTTT.

This clonotype appeared a few times. The chain recombines TRBV6-1 with TRBJ2-1; 11 bases agree with TRBD2. CDR3 length: 15 residues. The trim removed 7 bases at V and 4 bases at J, leaving 6 bases unmatched. Germline CDR1 is MNHNS and CDR2 is SASEGT. The CDR3 DNA reads TGTGCCAGCAACGGATTAGCGGGAGGGTACAATGAGCAGTTCTTC. The encoded protein is CASNGLAGGYNEQFF.

This clonotype was detected once. CDR3 coding DNA: TGTGCCAGCAGCTCGCCGAGCCTCGGGGAGCAGTACTTC. Translated: CASSSPSLGEQYF. The genes are TRBV5-4 and TRBJ2-7, with D hard to call. Per germline, CDR1 SGHNT and CDR2 YYREEE (reference sequence). The CDR3 is 13 amino acids. The V end was cut by 3 bases, the J end by 7 bases, with 14 bases between.

This clonotype was seen ten or more times. This chain joins TRBV28 and TRBJ2-2; TRBD2 matches at 13 bases. Germline assignment: CDR1 MDHEN and CDR2 SYDVKM. The junction had 5 bases not matched to a gene; V was cut back by 10 bases and J by 6 bases. This CDR3 is built from 14 residues. This CDR3 reads CATGLAGDPGELFF. The CDR3 coding sequence is TGTGCCACAGGACTAGCGGGAGACCCCGGGGAGCTGTTTTTT.

The rearrangement joins TRBV6-2 or TRBV6-3 to TRBJ2-5; D ambiguous. CDR1 MNHEY and CDR2 SVGEGT come from the germline V gene. The CDR3 consists of 12 residues. The V and J ends lost 6 bases and 2 bases respectively, with 7 bases between them. CDR3 amino acids: CASSEFQETQYF. CDR3 sequence (DNA): TGTGCCAGCAGCGAATTTCAAGAGACCCAGTACTTC.

Points on this clonotype: A read error is possible here, since a much larger clone lies one base away. The chain carries TRBV20-1 and TRBJ2-5; 14 bases line up with TRBD2. The J call is in doubt because the DNA end fits TRBJ2-1 better. This CDR3 has 18 amino acids. Germline assignment: CDR1 DFQATT and CDR2 SNEGSKA (reference sequence). CDR3 nucleotide sequence: TGCAGTGCTAGAGCCGGACTAGCGGGAGGCCGATTCCAAGAGACCCAGTTCTTC. It yields the protein CSARAGLAGGRFQETQFF.

This clonotype was counted only a few times. This chain connects TRBV24-1 to TRBJ2-7; maybe TRBD1 (5 bases). The CDR3 consists of 14 residues. V shed 4 bases and J shed 4 bases, with 13 bases lying between them. Germline assignment: CDR1 KGHDR and CDR2 SFDVKD. The CDR3 nucleotides read TGTGCCACCAGTGACTCGGACACCTTATACGAGCAGTACTTC. It yields the protein CATSDSDTLYEQYF.

To note about this clonotype: This may stem from a read error, because a much larger clone lies one nucleotide away. This chain uses TRBV6-5 with TRBJ2-1; D gene uncertain. CDR3 length equals 13 residues. Trimming pared 3 bases from V and 0 bases from J, leaving 3 bases between. Germline lookup yields CDR1 MNHEY and CDR2 SVGAGI. The CDR3 DNA reads as TGTGCCAGCAGTTATTCCTCCTACAATGAGCAGTTCTTC. The encoded protein is CASSYSSYNEQFF.

This clonotype was counted between two and nine times. The chain recombines TRBV29-1 with TRBJ2-1; the D gene could be TRBD1 or TRBD2 (6 bases each). Germline loops: CDR1 SQVTM, CDR2 ANQGSEA. Trimming took off 5 bases at V and 7 bases at J, with 21 bases between the two ends. This CDR3 is 15 amino acids long. The CDR3 nucleotides are TGCAGCGTTAGGGGGAGTAAAACGGGAGCAAATGAGCAGTTCTTC. Protein: CSVRGSKTGANEQFF.

This clonotype was observed at least ten times. The V and J genes are TRBV28 and TRBJ2-2; the match to TRBD2 covers 11 bases. J lost 4 bases, V lost 6 bases, and 4 bases had no gene match. Germline V gene sequence: CDR1 MDHEN, CDR2 SYDVKM. The CDR3 sequence is 15 residues long. The CDR3 DNA reads as TGTGCCAGCAGGCAGCTAGCGGGGGGCACCGGGGAGCTGTTTTTT. Translating gives CASRQLAGGTGELFF.